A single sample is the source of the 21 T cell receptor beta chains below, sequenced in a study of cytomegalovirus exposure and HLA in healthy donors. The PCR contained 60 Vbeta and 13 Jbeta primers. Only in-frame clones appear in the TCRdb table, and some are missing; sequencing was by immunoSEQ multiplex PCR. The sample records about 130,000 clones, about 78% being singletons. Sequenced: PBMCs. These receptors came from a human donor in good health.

CDR3 amino acids: CASSNSPGTGGGQPQHF. CDR3 bases: TGTGCCAGTAGTAATTCGCCGGGGACAGGGGGCGGTCAGCCCCAGCATTTT. V is TRBV19 and J is TRBJ1-5; 12 nucleotides align to TRBD1. The CDR3 has 17 residues. Germline assignment: CDR1 LNHDA and CDR2 SQIVND (reference sequence). The trim removed 4 bases at V and 6 bases at J, leaving 10 bases unmatched.

Here the CDR3 DNA reads TGTGCCATCAGTGACCCCCGGGACAGGCCAATTTCGGTGTTTTTT. Its translation is CAISDPRDRPISVFF. The chain uses TRBV10-3 and TRBJ1-4, with 8 bases aligning to TRBD1. CDR3 length: 15 amino acids. The V gene's germline CDR1 is ENHRY and CDR2 SYGVKD. Losses at the gene ends were 3 bases for V and 15 bases for J; bases not matched to a gene: 15.

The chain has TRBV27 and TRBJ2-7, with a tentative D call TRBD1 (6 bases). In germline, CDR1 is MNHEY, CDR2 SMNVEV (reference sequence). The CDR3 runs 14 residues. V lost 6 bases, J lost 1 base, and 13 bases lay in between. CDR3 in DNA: TGTGCCAGCAGCAGGGATGGACAGTCCTACGAGCAGTACTTC. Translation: CASSRDGQSYEQYF.

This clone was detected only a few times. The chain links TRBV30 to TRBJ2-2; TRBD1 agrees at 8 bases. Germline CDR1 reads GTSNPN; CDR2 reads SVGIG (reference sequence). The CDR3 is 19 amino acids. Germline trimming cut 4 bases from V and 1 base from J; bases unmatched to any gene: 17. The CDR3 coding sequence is TGTGCCTGGACAGGGGCCCTACCGACAGACAGGGGGAACACCGGGGAGCTGTTTTTT. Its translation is CAWTGALPTDRGNTGELFF.

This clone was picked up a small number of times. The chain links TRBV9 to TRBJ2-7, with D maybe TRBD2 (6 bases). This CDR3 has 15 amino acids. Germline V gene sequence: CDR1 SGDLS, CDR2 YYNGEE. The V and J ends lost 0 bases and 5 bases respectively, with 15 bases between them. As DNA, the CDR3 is TGTGCCAGCAGCGTAGCCGGCGCGGGGTCTGACGAGCAGTACTTC. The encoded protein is CASSVAGAGSDEQYF.

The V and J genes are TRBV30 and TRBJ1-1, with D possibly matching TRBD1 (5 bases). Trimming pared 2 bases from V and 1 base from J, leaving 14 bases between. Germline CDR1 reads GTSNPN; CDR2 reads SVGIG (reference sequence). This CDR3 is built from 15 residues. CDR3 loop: CAWSPWGTQNTEAFF. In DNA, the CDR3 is TGTGCCTGGAGTCCTTGGGGGACTCAGAACACTGAAGCTTTCTTT.

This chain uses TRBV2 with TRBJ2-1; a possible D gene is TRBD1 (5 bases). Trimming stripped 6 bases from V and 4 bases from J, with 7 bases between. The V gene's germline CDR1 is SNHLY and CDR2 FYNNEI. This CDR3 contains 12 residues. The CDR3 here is CASRRTYNEQFF. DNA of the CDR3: TGTGCCAGCAGAAGGACATACAATGAGCAGTTCTTC. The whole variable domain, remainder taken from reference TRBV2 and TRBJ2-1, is EPEVTQTPSHQVTQMGQEVILRCVPISNHLYFYWYRQILGQKVEFLVSFYNNEISEKSEIFDDQFSVERPDGSNFTLKIRSTKLEDSAMYFCASRRTYNEQFFGPGTRLTVL.

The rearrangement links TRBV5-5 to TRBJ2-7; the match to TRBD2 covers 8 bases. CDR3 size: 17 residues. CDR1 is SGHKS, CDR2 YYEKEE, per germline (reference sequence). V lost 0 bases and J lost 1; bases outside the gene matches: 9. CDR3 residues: CASSLEPTSALSYEQYF. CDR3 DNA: TGTGCCAGCAGCTTGGAACCGACTAGCGCCTTGTCCTACGAGCAGTACTTC.

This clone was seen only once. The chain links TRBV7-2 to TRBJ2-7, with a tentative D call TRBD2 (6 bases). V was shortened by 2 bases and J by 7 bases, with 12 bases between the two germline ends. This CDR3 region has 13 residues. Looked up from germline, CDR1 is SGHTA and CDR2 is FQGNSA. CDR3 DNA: TGTGCCAGCAGCTTAACCCGACTAGTGGAGCAGTACTTC. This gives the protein CASSLTRLVEQYF.

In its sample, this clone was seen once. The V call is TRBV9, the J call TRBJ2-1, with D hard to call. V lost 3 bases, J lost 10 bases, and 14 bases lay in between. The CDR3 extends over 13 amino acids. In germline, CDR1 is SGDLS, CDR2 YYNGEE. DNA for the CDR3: TGTGCCAGCAGCGAACACCTCGGGTCCGAGCAGTTCTTC. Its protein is CASSEHLGSEQFF.

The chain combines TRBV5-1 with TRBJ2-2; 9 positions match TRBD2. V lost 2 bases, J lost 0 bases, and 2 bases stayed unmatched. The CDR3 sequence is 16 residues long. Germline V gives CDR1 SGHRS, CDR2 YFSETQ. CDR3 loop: CASSLLAGANTGELFF. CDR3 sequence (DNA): TGCGCCAGCAGCTTATTAGCGGGAGCGAACACCGGGGAGCTGTTTTTT.

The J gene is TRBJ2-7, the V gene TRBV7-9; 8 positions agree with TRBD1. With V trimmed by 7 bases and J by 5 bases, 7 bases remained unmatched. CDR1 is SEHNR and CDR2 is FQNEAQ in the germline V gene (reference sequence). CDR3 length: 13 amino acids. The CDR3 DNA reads TGTGCCAGCACCATACAGGGGGTCGACGAGCAGTACTTC. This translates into CASTIQGVDEQYF.

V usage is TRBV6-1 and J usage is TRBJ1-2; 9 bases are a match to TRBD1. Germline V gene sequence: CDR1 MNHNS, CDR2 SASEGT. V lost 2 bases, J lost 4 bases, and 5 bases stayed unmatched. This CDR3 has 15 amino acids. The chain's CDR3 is CASSEFWDRAYGYTF. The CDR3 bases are TGTGCCAGCAGTGAATTTTGGGACAGGGCCTATGGCTACACCTTC.

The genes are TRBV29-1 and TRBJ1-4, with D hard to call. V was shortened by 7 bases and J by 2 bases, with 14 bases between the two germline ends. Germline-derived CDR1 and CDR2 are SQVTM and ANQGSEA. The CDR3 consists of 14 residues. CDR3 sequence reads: CSASVGGTNEKLFF. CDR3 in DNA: TGCAGCGCCTCTGTGGGAGGGACTAATGAAAAACTGTTTTTT.

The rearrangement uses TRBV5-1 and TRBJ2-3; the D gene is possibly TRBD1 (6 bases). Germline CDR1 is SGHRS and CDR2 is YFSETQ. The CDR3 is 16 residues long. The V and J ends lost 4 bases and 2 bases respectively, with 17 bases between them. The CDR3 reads CASSTAGTRHTDTQYF. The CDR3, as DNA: TGCGCCAGCAGCACAGCCGGGACACGCCACACAGATACGCAGTATTTT.

DNA for the CDR3: TGTGCCAGCAGTTTTCTGTCGGTGGGAGGGCCAAATGAGCAGTTCTTC. Its protein product is CASSFLSVGGPNEQFF. The rearrangement uses TRBV27 and TRBJ2-1; 7 bases map to TRBD2. Germline CDR1 is MNHEY and CDR2 is SMNVEV (reference sequence). The CDR3 covers 16 residues. V trimming: 3 bases; J trimming: 7 bases; junction bases outside the gene matches: 12.

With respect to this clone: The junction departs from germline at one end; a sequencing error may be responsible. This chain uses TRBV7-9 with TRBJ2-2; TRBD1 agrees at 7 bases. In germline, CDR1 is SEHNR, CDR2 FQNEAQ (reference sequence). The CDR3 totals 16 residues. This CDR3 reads CASSTYRGEGTGELSF. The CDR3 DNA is TGTGCCAGCAGCACTTACAGGGGAGAGGGCACCGGGGAGCTGTCTTTT.

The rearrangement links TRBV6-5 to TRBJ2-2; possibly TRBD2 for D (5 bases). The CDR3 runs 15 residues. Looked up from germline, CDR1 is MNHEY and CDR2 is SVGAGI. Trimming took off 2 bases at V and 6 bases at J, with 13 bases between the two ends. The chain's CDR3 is CASSYALAGAGELFF. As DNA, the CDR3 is TGTGCCAGCAGTTACGCGCTAGCTGGTGCCGGGGAGCTGTTTTTT.

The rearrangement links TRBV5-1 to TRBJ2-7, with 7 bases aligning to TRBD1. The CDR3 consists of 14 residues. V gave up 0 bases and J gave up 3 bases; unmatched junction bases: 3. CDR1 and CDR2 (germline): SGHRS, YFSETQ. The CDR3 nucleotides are TGCGCCAGCAGCTTGGCCCGGGACAGCTACGAGCAGTACTTC. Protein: CASSLARDSYEQYF.

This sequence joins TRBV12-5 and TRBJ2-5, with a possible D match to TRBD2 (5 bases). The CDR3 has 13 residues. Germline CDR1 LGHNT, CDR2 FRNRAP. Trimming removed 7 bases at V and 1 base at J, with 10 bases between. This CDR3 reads CASVDGGQETQYF. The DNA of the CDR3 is TGTGCTAGTGTGGACGGAGGCCAAGAGACCCAGTACTTC.

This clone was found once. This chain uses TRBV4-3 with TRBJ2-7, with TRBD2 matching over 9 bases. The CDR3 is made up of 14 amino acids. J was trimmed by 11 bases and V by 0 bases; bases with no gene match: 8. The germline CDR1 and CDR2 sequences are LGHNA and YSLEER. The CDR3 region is CASSQDGVAGVKYF. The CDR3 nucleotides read TGCGCCAGCAGCCAAGATGGTGTAGCGGGAGTCAAGTACTTC.